These 17 T cell receptor beta chains originate from one sample sequenced in a study of T cell repertoires in cytomegalovirus infection. Each CDR3 protein gets one entry after TCRdb re-called the reads with MiXCR. Of roughly 80,000 distinct CDR3 sequences in the sample, roughly 37% were seen once. These receptors' antigens are unknown. The source material was CD8+ T cells from cultured PBMCs, sampled from culture after CMV antigen stimulation. Every receptor here comes from a human donor in good health (CMV status not recorded). Some clones in this sample may be carry-over from other donors' samples.

Details on this clonotype: A much bigger clone sits one base away, suggesting this may be a read error. The rearrangement uses TRBV7-6 and TRBJ2-1, with TRBD2 as a possible D gene (6 bases). Germline V CDR1 and CDR2: SGHVS, FNYEAQ. V lost 5 bases and J 11 bases, leaving 16 bases between the germline ends. This CDR3 is 13 amino acids long. The CDR3 nucleotides read TGTGCCAGCAGCCCCGCGGCGGGGAATAAGCAGTTCTTC. It encodes CASSPAAGNKQFF.

The genes are TRBV4-3 and TRBJ2-3; 9 positions agree with TRBD1. After removal of 3 bases from V and 3 bases from J, the junction contained 7 bases not matched to a gene. Germline V CDR1 and CDR2: LGHNA, YSLEER. The CDR3 is made up of 16 amino acids. The CDR3 bases are TGCGCCAGCAGCCACCTGCCGGGACAGGGAACAGATACGCAGTATTTT. This sequence encodes CASSHLPGQGTDTQYF.

The chain carries TRBV19 and TRBJ2-5; D remains ambiguous. Germline V CDR1 and CDR2: LNHDA, SQIVND (reference sequence). The length of the CDR3 is 15 residues. V lost 4 bases and J 1 base, leaving 13 bases between the germline ends. CDR3: CASSTHWMSQETQYF. The DNA for the CDR3 is TGTGCCAGTAGTACCCACTGGATGAGCCAAGAGACCCAGTACTTC.

This clonotype turned up a few times. The rearrangement joins TRBV7-6 to TRBJ1-3; no clear D gene. CDR3 length: 13 residues. V dropped 4 bases and J dropped 0 bases, with 4 bases sitting between them. Per germline, CDR1 SGHVS and CDR2 FNYEAQ. The chain's CDR3 is CASSSGSGNTIYF. DNA of the CDR3: TGTGCCAGCAGCTCGGGCTCTGGAAACACCATATATTTT.

This chain connects TRBV29-1 to TRBJ2-1, with 9 bases lining up with TRBD1. Trimming took 4 bases from V and 7 from J; bases not matched to a gene: 11. Looked up from germline, CDR1 is SQVTM and CDR2 is ANQGSEA. The CDR3 consists of 15 residues. The CDR3: CSVASGTGRSNEQFF. The CDR3 bases are TGCAGCGTTGCTTCCGGGACAGGGAGATCGAATGAGCAGTTCTTC.

V usage is TRBV4-3 and J usage is TRBJ1-4; tentative D call: TRBD1 (6 bases). The germline CDR1 and CDR2 sequences are LGHNA and YSLEER. With 2 bases removed from V and 6 bases from J, the gap between germline ends came to 10 bases. The CDR3 length is 14 residues. For the CDR3, the DNA is TGCGCCAGCAGCCAAATCGGACAGTATGAAAAACTGTTTTTT. Translation: CASSQIGQYEKLFF.

This chain links TRBV12-3 or TRBV12-4 with TRBJ2-3, with D perhaps assigned TRBD1 or TRBD2 (6 bases each). V lost 3 bases and J 5 bases, leaving 12 bases between the germline ends. The CDR3 totals 14 residues. In DNA, the CDR3 is TGTGCCAGCAGTTTTGGGGGGCCCGGAGATACGCAGTATTTT. This sequence encodes CASSFGGPGDTQYF.

This clonotype was counted a few times. The rearrangement joins TRBV28 to TRBJ2-3, with D tentatively TRBD1 (6 bases). Germline lookup yields CDR1 MDHEN and CDR2 SYDVKM. The ends were cut back, 3 bases at V and 2 bases at J, with 12 bases in the middle. This CDR3 comprises 15 residues. Written as DNA, the CDR3 is TGTGCCAGCAGTTTGGGGGCCACCCCCACAGATACGCAGTATTTT. It is translated as CASSLGATPTDTQYF.

In this sample, this clonotype turned up a few times. The chain couples TRBV12-5 to TRBJ2-1; D gene unclear. CDR1 is LGHNT and CDR2 is FRNRAP in the germline V gene. The CDR3 is 13 residues long. With 1 base removed from V and 4 bases from J, the gap between germline ends came to 5 bases. CDR3 bases: TGTGCTAGTGGTTTGGGGCGGTACAATGAGCAGTTCTTC. Its translation: CASGLGRYNEQFF.

This rearrangement joins TRBV5-4 to TRBJ1-1; D not certain. Trimming stripped 1 base from V and 5 bases from J, with 9 bases between. The V gene's germline CDR1 is SGHNT and CDR2 YYREEE (reference sequence). This CDR3 has 13 residues. CDR3 residues: CASSLRPPTEAFF. The DNA of the CDR3 is TGTGCCAGCAGCTTGAGGCCGCCGACTGAAGCTTTCTTT.

The V call is TRBV6-8, the J call TRBJ1-4; D unresolved. With 2 bases removed from V and 12 bases from J, the gap between germline ends came to 13 bases. Germline CDR1 and CDR2: MNHGY and SAAAGT. The CDR3 length is 13 residues. CDR3 region: CASSYAAGLELFF. CDR3 DNA: TGTGCCAGCAGTTACGCGGCGGGTCTGGAACTGTTTTTT.

The chain recombines TRBV23-1 with TRBJ1-6; 7 bases match TRBD1. TRBV23-1 is reported as an ORF; its role is uncertain. The CDR3 has 16 amino acids. Losses at the gene ends were 7 bases for V and 4 bases for J; bases not matched to a gene: 10. DNA for the CDR3: TGCGCCAGCACCGAAATACAGGGGCGTTATAATTCACCCCTCCACTTT. Amino acids: CASTEIQGRYNSPLHF.

This clonotype has more than one count but fewer than ten. J is TRBJ2-2 and V is TRBV6-6; D is unclear. V was cut by 1 base and J by 5 bases, with 14 bases left in between. Germline V gives CDR1 MNHNY, CDR2 SVGAGI (reference sequence). This CDR3 spans 16 amino acids. The CDR3 DNA is TGTGCCAGCAGTTACTTTAGAGCCGCTTTGACCGGGGAGCTGTTTTTT. It encodes CASSYFRAALTGELFF.

J is TRBJ2-7 and V is TRBV4-1; 10 nucleotides agree with TRBD1. CDR3 length equals 16 residues. J lost 3 bases, V lost 3 bases, and 8 bases had no gene match. CDR1 MGHRA and CDR2 YSYEKL come from the germline V gene. The CDR3 nucleotides read TGCGCCAGCAGCCAGGGAGGGGGGACAGGGGTCTACGAGCAGTACTTC. Amino acids: CASSQGGGTGVYEQYF.

The chain carries TRBV5-1 and TRBJ2-3; D not resolved. The germline V and J ends were trimmed by 0 bases and 0 bases, with 8 bases remaining between them. Germline V gene lookup returns CDR1 SGHRS and CDR2 YFSETQ. CDR3 length: 15 residues. CDR3: CASSLGLSSTDTQYF. Written as DNA, the CDR3 is TGCGCCAGCAGCTTGGGGCTGTCTAGCACAGATACGCAGTATTTT.

The V call is TRBV6-2 or TRBV6-3, the J call TRBJ2-7; D possibly uses TRBD1 or TRBD2 (5 bases each). Trimming pared 4 bases from V and 2 bases from J, leaving 15 bases between. The germline V gene encodes CDR1 MNHEY and CDR2 SVGEGT. This CDR3 spans 15 amino acids. The CDR3 DNA reads TGTGCCAGCAGTTCCCCCGGGACCGCAGCCTACGAGCAGTACTTC. It encodes CASSSPGTAAYEQYF.

The gene calls are TRBV28 and TRBJ1-1, with a weak D call TRBD1 (5 bases). V shed 8 bases and J shed 8 bases, with 24 bases lying between them. This CDR3 comprises 15 residues. Germline lookup yields CDR1 MDHEN and CDR2 SYDVKM. Here the CDR3 reads CASRVGGVTTFEAFF. The CDR3 DNA reads TGTGCCAGCCGAGTTGGGGGAGTTACCACCTTCGAAGCTTTCTTT.